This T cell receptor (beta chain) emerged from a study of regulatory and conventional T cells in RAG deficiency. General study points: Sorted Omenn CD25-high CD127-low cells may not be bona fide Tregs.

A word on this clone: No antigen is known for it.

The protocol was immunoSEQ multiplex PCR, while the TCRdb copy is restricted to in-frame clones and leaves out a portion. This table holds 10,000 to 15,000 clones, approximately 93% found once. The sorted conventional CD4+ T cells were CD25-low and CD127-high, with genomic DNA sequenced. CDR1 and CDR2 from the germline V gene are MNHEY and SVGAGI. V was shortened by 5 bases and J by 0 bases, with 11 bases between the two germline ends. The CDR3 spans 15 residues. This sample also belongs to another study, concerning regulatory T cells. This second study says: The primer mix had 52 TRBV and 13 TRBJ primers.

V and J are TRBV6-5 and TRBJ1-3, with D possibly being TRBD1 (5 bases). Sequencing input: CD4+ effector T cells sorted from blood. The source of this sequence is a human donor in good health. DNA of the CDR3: TGTGCCAGCAGTCTCGACAGATACTCTGGAAACACCATATATTTT. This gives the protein CASSLDRYSGNTIYF.